Listed here is a single T cell receptor (beta chain). In the original analysis: Amplification of reference gene primers provided the estimated nucleated cell counts. Sequencing used immunoSEQ multiplex PCR; TCRdb keeps in-frame clones, though not all of them. The V and J calls and clone size are taken from that table; D and trimming were inferred from the DNA. The top ten clones hold 11% of a sample with about 98,000 clones, roughly 82% of them seen once. This CDR3 is built from 13 residues. Germline V lookup: CDR1 SEHNR, CDR2 FQNEAQ (reference sequence). V gave up 6 bases and J gave up 2 bases, with 10 bases separating them. This sample is part of a study of blood T cell repertoires in COVID-19. About the research overall: Researchers got acute and convalescent COVID-19 samples from the United States, Italy and Spain.

The chain employs TRBV7-9 and TRBJ1-2; D gene unclear. The sample taken for sequencing was peripheral blood. This TCR was recovered from a man between 65 and 85 years old with active or convalescent COVID-19. The CDR3 loop is CASSFSNNYGYTF. The CDR3 DNA is TGTGCCAGCAGTTTTAGTAACAACTATGGCTACACCTTC.